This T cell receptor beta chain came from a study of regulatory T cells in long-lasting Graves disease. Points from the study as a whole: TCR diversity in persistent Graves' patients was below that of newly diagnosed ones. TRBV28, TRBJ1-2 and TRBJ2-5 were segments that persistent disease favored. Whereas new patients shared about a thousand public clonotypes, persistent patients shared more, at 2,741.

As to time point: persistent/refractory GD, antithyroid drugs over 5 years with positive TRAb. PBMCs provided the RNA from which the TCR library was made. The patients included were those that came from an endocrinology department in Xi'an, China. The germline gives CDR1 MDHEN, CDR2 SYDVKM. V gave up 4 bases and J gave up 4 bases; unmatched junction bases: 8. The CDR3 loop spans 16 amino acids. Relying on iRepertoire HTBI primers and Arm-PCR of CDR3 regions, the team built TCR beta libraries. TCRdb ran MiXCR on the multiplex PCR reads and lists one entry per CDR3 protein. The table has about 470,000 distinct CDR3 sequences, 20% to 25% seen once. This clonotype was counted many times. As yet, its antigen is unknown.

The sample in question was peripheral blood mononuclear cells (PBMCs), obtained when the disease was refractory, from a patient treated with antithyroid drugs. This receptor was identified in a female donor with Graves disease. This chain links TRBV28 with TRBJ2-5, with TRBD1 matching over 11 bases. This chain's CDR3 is CASSYWTGGESETQYF. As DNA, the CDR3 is TGTGCCAGCAGTTACTGGACAGGGGGCGAGTCAGAGACCCAGTACTTC.